This TCR beta chain was identified in a study of PD-1 blockade in classical Hodgkin lymphoma. Sequencing used immunoSEQ multiplex PCR; TCRdb keeps in-frame clones, though not all of them. The sample lists approximately 100,000 clones, 83% occurring once. CDR1 and CDR2 (germline): MNHEY, SVGAGI. This CDR3 comprises 14 residues. The V end was cut by 0 bases, the J end by 5 bases, with 10 bases between. Study-level findings and limits: Complete responders entered with baseline diversity on par with newly diagnosed patients, the results showed. Patients who began taking nivolumab under 1 year after ASCT were left out.

Noted time point: cycle 4 day 1 (C4D1), after less than seven weeks of nivolumab. All the patients suffered relapse after autologous stem cell transplantation, and brentuximab vedotin exposure differed. About this clone itself: Its target is not known.

The receptor's source is a human donor with classical Hodgkin lymphoma. Sequencing was performed on peripheral blood mononuclear cells (PBMCs), taken before the fourth cycle of nivolumab. The chain is built from TRBV6-5 and TRBJ2-5; the D is unclear. The CDR3 DNA reads TGTGCCAGCAGTTACTCCGGTGGAGCGGAGACCCAGTACTTC. Protein: CASSYSGGAETQYF.